The present entry profiles one T cell receptor beta chain with its context. The antigen is not known. The junction does not match germline at one end; this may be a read error. Libraries were prepared by immunoSEQ multiplex PCR; TCRdb keeps only in-frame clonotypes and omits some of them. The table records tens of thousands of clones, around 87% of them present only once. The CDR3 contains 11 residues. CDR1 and CDR2 (germline): SNHLY, FYNNEI. Chemo-refractory metastatic non-small-cell lung cancer patients were treated with focal radiation plus CTLA-4 blockade with ipilimumab. These data come from a study of radiotherapy plus CTLA-4 blockade in lung cancer. Study overall: Objective responses occurred in roughly 20% of patients; roughly 30% had disease control. Whole-study findings and limits: An expansion of tumor-derived TCR clones occurred in blood after radiotherapy plus ipilimumab. With interferon-beta, early dynamics of blood T cell clones were reported to best predict response.

The V and J genes are TRBV2 and TRBJ2-1; possible D gene TRBD2, 5 bases. This TCR was recovered from a human donor with non-small cell lung cancer that progressed on radiotherapy plus ipilimumab. Sequencing was performed on peripheral blood, taken from a patient treated with radiotherapy plus ipilimumab. As DNA, the CDR3 is TGTGCCAGCAGTGAACCGGGGAAACCAATCTTC. This translates into CASSEPGKPIF.